The next 10 T cell receptor beta chains were all read from a single sample in a study of shared clonotypes between healthy human individuals. Naive-designated CD8 cells lacked CD45RO, were positively enriched for CCR7, and omitted terminally differentiated effector memory CD45RA+ cells. Using immunoSEQ multiplex PCR, the repertoire was profiled, and TCRdb retains in-frame clones only, with some absent. This table has about 2.2 million clones, 90% to 95% appearing once. Specimen: naive CD8+ T cells from PBMCs. The receptors come from a man aged 18 to 29 in good health. Some clones in this sample may be carry-over from other donors' samples.

J is TRBJ2-7 and V is TRBV6-1; D possibly matches TRBD1 or TRBD2 (6 bases each). The CDR3 extends over 14 amino acids. Trimming left V 5 bases short and J 7 bases short, with 18 bases between. CDR1 MNHNS and CDR2 SASEGT come from the germline V gene. The CDR3 sequence: CASSPTGRGGEQYF. CDR3 bases: TGTGCCAGCAGTCCGACAGGAAGGGGAGGTGAGCAGTACTTC.

V usage is TRBV19 and J usage is TRBJ2-5; no reliable D call. This CDR3 spans 11 amino acids. Germline V lookup: CDR1 LNHDA, CDR2 SQIVND (reference sequence). V lost 9 bases and J 5 bases, leaving 10 bases between the germline ends. For the CDR3, the DNA is TGTGCCAGGCCGCAAGCGGAGACCCAGTACTTC. Translated, it gives CARPQAETQYF.

The chain combines TRBV4-2 with TRBJ2-7; 8 bases map to TRBD2. V gave up 3 bases and J gave up 4 bases; unmatched junction bases: 11. CDR3 length: 16 residues. Germline V gene sequence: CDR1 LGHNA, CDR2 YNFKEQ. In DNA, the CDR3 is TGTGCCAGCAGCCAGTTCTTAGCGGGGTCAGGGTACGAGCAGTACTTC. Its translation: CASSQFLAGSGYEQYF.

V and J are TRBV6-5 and TRBJ2-3; no firm D call. V lost 5 bases and J lost 4, with 13 bases in between. CDR1 MNHEY and CDR2 SVGAGI come from the germline V gene. The CDR3 is made up of 14 amino acids. The CDR3 sequence is CASSALRGPDTQYF. CDR3 nucleotide sequence: TGTGCCAGCAGTGCCTTGCGAGGCCCAGATACGCAGTATTTT.

V is TRBV9 and J is TRBJ1-4; D remains ambiguous. The ends were cut back, 3 bases at V and 5 bases at J, with 14 bases in the middle. Germline lookup yields CDR1 SGDLS and CDR2 YYNGEE. CDR3 length equals 15 residues. The CDR3 sequence is CASSALDNPNEKLFF. CDR3 sequence (DNA): TGTGCCAGCAGCGCCCTTGACAACCCCAATGAAAAACTGTTTTTT.

The J gene is TRBJ1-3, the V gene TRBV7-6; TRBD1 agrees at 9 bases. The length of the CDR3 is 16 residues. The ends lost 4 bases at V and 0 bases at J; junction bases unmatched: 4. Germline CDR1 SGHVS, CDR2 FNYEAQ. The CDR3 bases are TGTGCCAGCAGCTCGGGACAGGGTAACTCTGGAAACACCATATATTTT. It yields the protein CASSSGQGNSGNTIYF.

This rearrangement joins TRBV7-8 to TRBJ2-2; 10 nucleotides match TRBD1. Per the germline V gene, CDR1 is SGHVS and CDR2 is FQNEAQ. CDR3 size: 15 residues. The V and J ends lost 5 bases and 5 bases, in that order; junction bases with no gene match: 5. For the CDR3, the DNA is TGTGCCAGCAGCCCGGGACAGGGGAGTACCGGGGAGCTGTTTTTT. As protein: CASSPGQGSTGELFF.

The chain has TRBV19 and TRBJ2-7, with D possibly TRBD2 on 5 matching bases. Germline values: CDR1 LNHDA, CDR2 SQIVND (reference sequence). V was clipped by 4 bases and J by 0 bases, with 16 bases between them. The CDR3 has 16 amino acids. Here the CDR3 reads CASSTPGSGSSYEQYF. The CDR3 nucleotides are TGTGCCAGTAGTACCCCTGGGTCGGGGTCCTCCTACGAGCAGTACTTC.

The V call is TRBV11-2, the J call TRBJ2-2; maybe TRBD1 (6 bases). The V and J ends lost 1 base and 3 bases respectively, with 12 bases between them. CDR3 length equals 16 residues. Per germline, CDR1 SGHAT and CDR2 FQNNGV. The CDR3 reads CASSLAYRDHTGELFF. The CDR3, as DNA: TGTGCCAGCAGCTTAGCTTACAGGGACCACACCGGGGAGCTGTTTTTT.

The V call is TRBV27, the J call TRBJ1-1; TRBD1 matches 7 bases. The germline V gene has CDR1 MNHEY and CDR2 SMNVEV (reference sequence). The CDR3 covers 14 residues. Germline trimming cut 5 bases from V and 4 bases from J; bases unmatched to any gene: 7. The CDR3 spells CASSVDRASTEAFF. The DNA of the CDR3 is TGTGCCAGCAGTGTCGACAGGGCTAGCACTGAAGCTTTCTTT.